The 9 T cell receptor beta chains presented below share a single source sample, sequenced in a study of T cells expressing NK-cell markers. Each CDR3 protein gets one entry in TCRdb, which reprocessed the 5' RACE reads and gives no DNA. The sample is made up of about 180,000 distinct CDR3 sequences, and the top ten hold 15% to 20% of it. Sequences were obtained from blood T cells: a sorted CD56 or NKG2C T cell subset, CD4+ or CD8+ T cells, or bulk PBMC T cells (not recorded which). These receptors all stem from a woman aged 18 to 75 in good health.

The genes are TRBV16 and TRBJ2-1. Germline V gene lookup returns CDR1 KGHSY and CDR2 FQNENV. This CDR3 region has 11 residues. Here the CDR3 reads CASSPWYEQFF.

The chain combines TRBV3-1 with TRBJ2-2. The CDR3 consists of 13 residues. The germline V gene has CDR1 LGHDT and CDR2 YNNKEL (reference sequence). The CDR3: CASSQLRTGELFF.

The chain couples TRBV9 to TRBJ2-2. The CDR3 length is 13 residues. CDR1 and CDR2 (germline): SGDLS, YYNGEE. CDR3 in amino acids: CASSPTATGELFF.

V is TRBV9 and J is TRBJ1-6; TCRdb's D call, TRBD1, is unchecked because there is no DNA. The CDR3 spans 17 residues. Germline assignment: CDR1 SGDLS and CDR2 YYNGEE. The CDR3: CASSTPPGTGPNSPLHF.

The V gene is TRBV6-5, the J gene TRBJ2-1; TCRdb proposes TRBD1, but this gene call is untestable without DNA. Germline lookup yields CDR1 MNHEY and CDR2 SVGAGI. This CDR3 is 15 amino acids long. The CDR3 loop is CASSYSGTGGTEQFF.

This rearrangement joins TRBV15 to TRBJ2-2; the TCRdb D gene call, TRBD1, has no DNA to confirm it. The CDR3 is 15 residues long. Germline values: CDR1 LNHNV, CDR2 YYDKDF (reference sequence). This CDR3 is CATSSATPGTGELFF.

CDR3 residues: CASSPSGGTYEQYF. The chain recombines TRBV11-3 with TRBJ2-7; TCRdb outputs TRBD1, but without DNA this stays unchecked. The length of the CDR3 is 14 residues. The germline CDR1 and CDR2 sequences are SGHNT and YENEEA.

The chain recombines TRBV15 with TRBJ2-7. The CDR3 runs to 14 residues. Germline V CDR1 and CDR2: LNHNV, YYDKDF (reference sequence). The CDR3 protein is CATSRGRLSYEQYF.

V usage is TRBV14 and J usage is TRBJ1-2. The CDR3 covers 14 residues. Germline V lookup: CDR1 SGHDN, CDR2 FVKESK. CDR3 protein: CASSQVTRVDGYTF.